These 16 T cell receptor beta chains share one sample of origin, sequenced in a study of low-dose radiotherapy and immunotherapy resistance in tumors. The authors amplified TCRs for 20 to 25 PCR cycles with a constant-region primer and a V-primer adapter. MiXCR, applied by TCRdb to the reads, yields one record per CDR3 protein. The top ten hold approximately 7.6% of the sample, which has approximately 52,000 distinct CDR3 sequences, 33% seen once. Noted time point: after trial treatment. The treatment is: LDRT plus nivolumab, ipilimumab, low-dose cyclophosphamide and aspirin (RACIN trial). Source: PBMCs, taken after low-dose radiotherapy plus immunotherapy. The receptors here all came from a male donor with rectosigmoid adenocarcinoma.

V is TRBV6-2 or TRBV6-3 and J is TRBJ2-2; D not certain. Trimming took 8 bases from V and 6 from J, leaving 10 bases between them. This CDR3 contains 12 residues. Germline CDR1 reads MNHEY; CDR2 reads SVGEGT. DNA for the CDR3: TGTGCCAGCTCCCTGGCCCCCGGGGAGCTGTTTTTT. Protein: CASSLAPGELFF.

This clonotype was picked up many times. V gene TRBV5-1 combines with J gene TRBJ2-7; D perhaps matches TRBD1 (5 bases). The length of the CDR3 is 12 residues. Germline V CDR1 and CDR2: SGHRS, YFSETQ. V was cut by 4 bases and J by 5 bases, with 10 bases left in between. CDR3 in DNA: TGCGCCAGCAGCAAGGAAGGGGACGAGCAGTACTTC. This encodes CASSKEGDEQYF.

This clonotype was found a few times. This likely came from a read error, as a far larger clone is one base away. The CDR3 region is CASSLWGFNGEPFF. CDR3 DNA: TGTGCCAGCAGTTTGTGGGGGTTCAACGGGGAGCCGTTTTTT. The chain combines TRBV6-5 with TRBJ2-2; D assignment may be TRBD1 or TRBD2 (5 bases each). Germline V gene lookup returns CDR1 MNHEY and CDR2 SVGAGI. This CDR3 comprises 14 residues.

The chain employs TRBV6-2 or TRBV6-3 and TRBJ2-5; D is undetermined. The V and J ends lost 5 bases and 1 base respectively, with 17 bases between them. The germline CDR1 and CDR2 sequences are MNHEY and SVGEGT. CDR3 length equals 16 residues. The CDR3 region has the DNA TGTGCCAGCAGTGAAGCCTGGAAGGTCTCCCAAGAGACCCAGTACTTC. Translated: CASSEAWKVSQETQYF.

The rearrangement joins TRBV7-8 to TRBJ2-1; TRBD2 is a possible D gene (6 bases). V lost 5 bases and J 6 bases, leaving 26 bases between the germline ends. The CDR3 sequence is 18 residues long. Germline V lookup: CDR1 SGHVS, CDR2 FQNEAQ. Written as DNA, the CDR3 is TGTGCCAGCAGCCCAATGCAACTACGGGGACTGGGGAGCAATGAGCAGTTCTTC. It encodes CASSPMQLRGLGSNEQFF. Full variable domain (outside the CDR3, taken from reference TRBV7-8 and TRBJ2-1): GAGVSQSPRYKVAKRGQDVALRCDPISGHVSLFWYQQALGQGPEFLTYFQNEAQLDKSGLPSDRFFAERPEGSVSTLKIQRTQQEDSAVYLCASSPMQLRGLGSNEQFFGPGTRLTVL.

The sample holds many counts of this clonotype. This chain's CDR3 is CACEQTGTDGGYTF. The CDR3 DNA reads as TGTGCCTGCGAACAAACCGGGACAGACGGTGGCTACACCTTC. This chain links TRBV6-2 or TRBV6-3 with TRBJ1-2; TRBD1 agrees at 7 bases. This CDR3 has 14 residues. Losses at the gene ends were 11 bases for V and 7 bases for J; bases not matched to a gene: 16. Germline CDR1 reads MNHEY; CDR2 reads SVGEGT.

This clonotype has at least ten counts. The rearrangement uses TRBV7-2 and TRBJ1-2, with unresolved D. Germline CDR1 and CDR2: SGHTA and FQGNSA. The CDR3 is 16 amino acids. Between the trimmed V and J ends, which lost 1 base and 4 bases, there was a span of 16 bases. CDR3 in DNA: TGTGCCAGCAGCTTAGGGAGCATCTCCTTGGTCTATGGCTACACCTTC. Amino acid sequence: CASSLGSISLVYGYTF.

This clonotype was seen more than once but under ten times. The V gene is TRBV1, the J gene TRBJ2-7; TRBD2 is taken as the D call from the table, unchecked against the DNA. TRBV1 is an annotated pseudogene. The length of the CDR3 is 16 residues. This CDR3 is CASSRTKLDSTGEQYF. In nucleotides, the CDR3 is TGCGCCAGCAGCCGTACCAAACTAGATTCCACTGGGGAGCAGTACTTC.

This clonotype is medium-sized within its sample. This chain links TRBV28 with TRBJ2-3; 8 bases fit TRBD2. From germline, CDR1 is MDHEN and CDR2 SYDVKM. The J segment lost 0 bases and the V segment lost 2 bases, leaving 4 bases of the junction unmatched. The CDR3 consists of 16 residues. The DNA of the CDR3 is TGTGCCAGCAGTTTAGCGGCTAGCGGGAGCACAGATACGCAGTATTTT. It encodes CASSLAASGSTDTQYF.

This chain links TRBV5-1 with TRBJ2-5; 7 nucleotides match TRBD2. CDR3 length equals 14 residues. CDR1 SGHRS and CDR2 YFSETQ come from the germline V gene. The V and J ends lost 5 bases and 1 base, in that order; junction bases with no gene match: 5. The CDR3 sequence is CASRVAGVQETQYF. The DNA of the CDR3 is TGCGCCAGCAGGGTTGCGGGAGTCCAAGAGACCCAGTACTTC.

This clonotype was counted many times. This CDR3 is CASSPLAGGVDEQYF. The DNA of the CDR3 is TGTGCCAGCAGCCCACTAGCGGGGGGGGTCGACGAGCAGTACTTC. The genes are TRBV7-2 and TRBJ2-7; the match to TRBD2 covers 13 bases. Germline CDR1 SGHTA, CDR2 FQGNSA. Trimming removed 5 bases from V and 5 bases from J; junction bases left unmatched: 6. The CDR3 extends over 15 amino acids.

This clonotype showed up just once. It differs at one base from a far larger clone, so likely a read error. The chain joins TRBV2 to TRBJ2-7, with D unclear. Trimming took 4 bases from V and 5 from J, leaving 12 bases between them. In germline, CDR1 is SNHLY, CDR2 FYNNEI. This CDR3 region has 13 residues. The CDR3 here is CASSVSSPHEQYF. The CDR3 DNA sequence: TGTGCCAGCAGTGTATCCTCCCCCCACGAGCAGTACTTC.

This clonotype occurred a few times. Possible read error: a much larger clone is one base away. The chain has TRBV6-5 and TRBJ2-2; TRBD1 aligns across 8 bases. V trimming: 8 bases; J trimming: 1 base; junction bases outside the gene matches: 9. This CDR3 contains 16 residues. CDR1 MNHEY and CDR2 SVGAGI come from the germline V gene. CDR3 protein: CASGIQGAGNTGELFF. The CDR3 region has the DNA TGTGCCAGCGGGATTCAGGGGGCGGGGAACACCGGGGAGCTGTTTTTT.

This clonotype was counted at least ten times. CDR3: CASSPSGTGYGYTF. CDR3 DNA: TGTGCCAGCAGTCCATCTGGGACGGGCTATGGCTACACCTTC. V is TRBV28 and J is TRBJ1-2; tentative D call: TRBD1 (5 bases). The CDR3 totals 14 residues. V lost 5 bases, J lost 4 bases, and 14 bases lay in between. Germline V gene data show CDR1 as MDHEN and CDR2 as SYDVKM.

This clonotype has at least ten counts. The rearrangement links TRBV28 to TRBJ2-7, with 7 bases lining up with TRBD1. This CDR3 region has 13 residues. J lost 2 bases, V lost 6 bases, and 4 bases had no gene match. Germline V CDR1 and CDR2: MDHEN, SYDVKM. The CDR3 loop is CASRTGQPYEQYF. CDR3 bases: TGTGCCAGCAGGACGGGACAGCCCTACGAGCAGTACTTC.

The CDR3 DNA reads as TGTGCCAGCAGCTTAGGCCATACTAGCGGGAGTATCCCCAGGTACCAAGAGACCCAGTACTTC. Translated, it gives CASSLGHTSGSIPRYQETQYF. The rearrangement joins TRBV11-1 to TRBJ2-5, with TRBD2 matching 11 bases. Looked up from germline, CDR1 is SGHAT and CDR2 is FQDESV (reference sequence). The trim removed 1 base at V and 0 bases at J, leaving 16 bases unmatched. The CDR3 contains 21 residues.